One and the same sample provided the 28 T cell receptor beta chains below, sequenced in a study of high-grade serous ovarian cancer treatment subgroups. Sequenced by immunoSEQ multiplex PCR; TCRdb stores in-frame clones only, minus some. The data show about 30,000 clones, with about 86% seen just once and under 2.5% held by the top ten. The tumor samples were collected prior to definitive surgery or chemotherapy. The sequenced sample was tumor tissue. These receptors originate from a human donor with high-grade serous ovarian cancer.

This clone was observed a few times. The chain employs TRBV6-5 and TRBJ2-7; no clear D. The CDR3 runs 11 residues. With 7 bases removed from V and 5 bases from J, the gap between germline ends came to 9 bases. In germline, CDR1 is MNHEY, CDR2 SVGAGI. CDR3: CASNGWDEQYF. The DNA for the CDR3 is TGTGCCAGCAATGGGTGGGACGAGCAGTACTTC.

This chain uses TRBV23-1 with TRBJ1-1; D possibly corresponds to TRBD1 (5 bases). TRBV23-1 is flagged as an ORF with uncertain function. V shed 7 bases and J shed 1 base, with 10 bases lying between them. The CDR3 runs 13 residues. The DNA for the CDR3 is TGCGCCAGCAAAAGGACACGGAACACTGAAGCTTTCTTT. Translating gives CASKRTRNTEAFF.

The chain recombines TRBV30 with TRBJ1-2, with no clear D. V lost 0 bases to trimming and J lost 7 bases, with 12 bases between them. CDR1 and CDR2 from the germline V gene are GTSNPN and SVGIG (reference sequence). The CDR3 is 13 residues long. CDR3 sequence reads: CAWSVPAGSGYTF. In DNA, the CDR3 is TGTGCCTGGAGTGTACCGGCGGGTTCTGGCTACACCTTC.

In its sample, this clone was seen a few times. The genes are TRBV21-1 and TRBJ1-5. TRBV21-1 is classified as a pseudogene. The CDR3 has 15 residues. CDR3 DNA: TGTGCCAGCAGCAAGAGAGGGACGGCAAATCAGCCCCAGCATTTT. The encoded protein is CASSKRGTANQPQHF.

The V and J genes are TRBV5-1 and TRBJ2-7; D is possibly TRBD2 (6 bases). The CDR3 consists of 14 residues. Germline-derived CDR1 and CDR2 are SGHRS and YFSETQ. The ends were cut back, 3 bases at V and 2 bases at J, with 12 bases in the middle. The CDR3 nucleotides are TGCGCCAGCAGCTCCGGGACTGCGACCTACGAGCAGTACTTC. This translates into CASSSGTATYEQYF.

This CDR3 is CASSGPPGSPGNTIYF. The CDR3 DNA reads TGTGCCAGCAGTGGCCCACCGGGGTCCCCTGGAAACACCATATATTTT. This sequence joins TRBV27 and TRBJ1-3, with no clear D. Germline V gene sequence: CDR1 MNHEY, CDR2 SMNVEV (reference sequence). The CDR3 consists of 16 residues. V dropped 5 bases and J dropped 2 bases, with 16 bases sitting between them.

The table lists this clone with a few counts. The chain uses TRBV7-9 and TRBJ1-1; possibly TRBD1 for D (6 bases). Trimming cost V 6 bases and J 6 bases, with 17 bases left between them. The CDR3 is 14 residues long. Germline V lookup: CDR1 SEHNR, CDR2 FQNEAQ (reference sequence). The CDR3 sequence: CASRLDRLEAEAFF. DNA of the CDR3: TGTGCCAGCAGACTGGACAGACTGGAGGCTGAAGCTTTCTTT.

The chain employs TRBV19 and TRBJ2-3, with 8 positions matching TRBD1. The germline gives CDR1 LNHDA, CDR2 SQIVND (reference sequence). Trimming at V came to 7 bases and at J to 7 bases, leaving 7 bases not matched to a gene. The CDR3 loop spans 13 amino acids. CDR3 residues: CASKDRVDNTQYF. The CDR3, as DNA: TGTGCCAGTAAGGACAGGGTTGATAATACGCAGTATTTT.

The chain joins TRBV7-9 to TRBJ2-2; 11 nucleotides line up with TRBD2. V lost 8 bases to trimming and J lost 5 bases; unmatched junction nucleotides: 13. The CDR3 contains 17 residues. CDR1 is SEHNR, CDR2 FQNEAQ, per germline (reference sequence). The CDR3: CASAVWGLAGGTGELFF. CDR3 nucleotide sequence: TGTGCCAGCGCCGTCTGGGGGCTAGCGGGAGGTACCGGGGAGCTGTTTTTT.

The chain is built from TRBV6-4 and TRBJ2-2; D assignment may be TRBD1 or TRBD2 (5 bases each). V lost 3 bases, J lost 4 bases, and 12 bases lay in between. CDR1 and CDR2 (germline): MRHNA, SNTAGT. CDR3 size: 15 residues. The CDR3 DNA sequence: TGTGCCAGCAGTGAAGCTCCGGGACCCACCGGGGAGCTGTTTTTT. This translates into CASSEAPGPTGELFF.

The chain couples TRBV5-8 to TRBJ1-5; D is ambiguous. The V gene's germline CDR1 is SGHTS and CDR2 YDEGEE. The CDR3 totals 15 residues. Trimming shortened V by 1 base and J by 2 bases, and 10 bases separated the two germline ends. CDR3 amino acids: CASSLILGGNQPQHF. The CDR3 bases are TGTGCCAGCAGCTTGATCCTTGGGGGCAATCAGCCCCAGCATTTT.

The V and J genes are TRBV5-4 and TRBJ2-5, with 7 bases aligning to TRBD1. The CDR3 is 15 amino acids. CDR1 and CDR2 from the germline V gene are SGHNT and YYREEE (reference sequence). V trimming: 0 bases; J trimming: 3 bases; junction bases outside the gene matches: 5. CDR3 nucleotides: TGTGCCAGCAGCTTGGGGGGACAGCGAAAAGAGACCCAGTACTTC. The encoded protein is CASSLGGQRKETQYF.

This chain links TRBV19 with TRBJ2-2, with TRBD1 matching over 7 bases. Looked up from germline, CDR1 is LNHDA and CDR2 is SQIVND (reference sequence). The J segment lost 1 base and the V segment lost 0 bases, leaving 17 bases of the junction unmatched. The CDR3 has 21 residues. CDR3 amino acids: CASSIEATSPDRLLNTGELFF. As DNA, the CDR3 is TGTGCCAGTAGTATAGAGGCTACCTCTCCGGACAGGCTCTTGAACACCGGGGAGCTGTTTTTT.

The DNA of the CDR3 is TGCGCCAGCAGAGAAGATGTAGTGGCTTTCTTT. Translated: CASREDVVAFF. The chain couples TRBV10-2 to TRBJ1-1; D is unclear. The V end lost 6 bases, the J end lost 11 bases, and 13 bases lay between the germline ends. Per germline, CDR1 WSHSY and CDR2 SAAADI. The CDR3 runs 11 residues.

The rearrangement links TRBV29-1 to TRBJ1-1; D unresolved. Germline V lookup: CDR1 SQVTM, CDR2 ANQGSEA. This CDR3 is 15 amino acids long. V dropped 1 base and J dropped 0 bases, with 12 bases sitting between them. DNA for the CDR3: TGCAGCGTTGAAGTTCACAAGATCATGAACACTGAAGCTTTCTTT. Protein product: CSVEVHKIMNTEAFF.

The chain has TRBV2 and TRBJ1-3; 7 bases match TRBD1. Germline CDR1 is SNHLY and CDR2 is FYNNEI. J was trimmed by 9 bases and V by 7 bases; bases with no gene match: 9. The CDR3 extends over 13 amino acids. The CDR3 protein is CASTTGETGTIYF. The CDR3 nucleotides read TGTGCCAGCACCACAGGGGAAACCGGCACCATATATTTT. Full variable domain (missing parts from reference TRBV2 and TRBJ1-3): EPEVTQTPSHQVTQMGQEVILRCVPISNHLYFYWYRQILGQKVEFLVSFYNNEISEKSEIFDDQFSVERPDGSNFTLKIRSTKLEDSAMYFCASTTGETGTIYFGEGSWLTVV.

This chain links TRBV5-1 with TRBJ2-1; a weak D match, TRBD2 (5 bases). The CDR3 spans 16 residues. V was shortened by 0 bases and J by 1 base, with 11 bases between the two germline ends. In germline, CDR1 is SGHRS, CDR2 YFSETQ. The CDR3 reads CASSLGGVGSYNEQFF. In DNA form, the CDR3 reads TGCGCCAGCAGCTTGGGGGGAGTAGGGTCCTACAATGAGCAGTTCTTC. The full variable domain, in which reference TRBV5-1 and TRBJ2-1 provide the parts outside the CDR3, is KAGVTQTPRYLIKTRGQQVTLSCSPISGHRSVSWYQQTPGQGLQFLFEYFSETQRNKGNFPGRFSGRQFSNSRSEMNVSTLELGDSALYLCASSLGGVGSYNEQFFGPGTRLTVL.

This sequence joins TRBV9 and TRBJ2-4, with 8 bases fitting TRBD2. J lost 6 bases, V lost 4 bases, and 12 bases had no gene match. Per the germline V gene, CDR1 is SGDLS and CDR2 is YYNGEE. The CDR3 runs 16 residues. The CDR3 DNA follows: TGTGCCAGCAGCCCCCACTCTGGACTAGCAGCAAACATTCAGTACTTC. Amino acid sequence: CASSPHSGLAANIQYF.

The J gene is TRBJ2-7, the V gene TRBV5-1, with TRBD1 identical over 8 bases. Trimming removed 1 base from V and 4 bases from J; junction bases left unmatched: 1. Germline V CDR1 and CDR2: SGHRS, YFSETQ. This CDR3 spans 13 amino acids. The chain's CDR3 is CASSLTGGYEQYF. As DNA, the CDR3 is TGCGCCAGCAGCTTGACAGGGGGATACGAGCAGTACTTC.

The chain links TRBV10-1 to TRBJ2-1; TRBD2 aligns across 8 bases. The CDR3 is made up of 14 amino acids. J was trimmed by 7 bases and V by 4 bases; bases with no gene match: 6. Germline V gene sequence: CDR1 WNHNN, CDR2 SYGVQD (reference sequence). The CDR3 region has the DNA TGCGCCAGCAGTGCGTCGGGAGGGCTAAATGAGCAGTTCTTC. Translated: CASSASGGLNEQFF.

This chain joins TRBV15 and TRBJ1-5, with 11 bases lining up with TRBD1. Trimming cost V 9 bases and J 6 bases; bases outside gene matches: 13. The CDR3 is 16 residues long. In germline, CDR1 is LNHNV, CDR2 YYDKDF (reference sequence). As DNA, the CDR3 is TGTGCCACAGCCAGCCCAGGACAGGGGGCTAGTCAGCCCCAGCATTTT. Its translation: CATASPGQGASQPQHF.

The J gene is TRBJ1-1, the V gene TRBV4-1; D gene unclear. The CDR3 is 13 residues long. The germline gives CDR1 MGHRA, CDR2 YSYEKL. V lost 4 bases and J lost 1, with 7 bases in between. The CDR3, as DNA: TGCGCCAGCAGCCCCCCTAGGAACACTGAAGCTTTCTTT. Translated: CASSPPRNTEAFF.

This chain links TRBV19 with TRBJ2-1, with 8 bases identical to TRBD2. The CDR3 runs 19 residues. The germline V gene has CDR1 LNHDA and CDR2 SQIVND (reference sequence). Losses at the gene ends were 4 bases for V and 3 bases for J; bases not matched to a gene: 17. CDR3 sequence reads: CASSTPLPLADTYYNEQFF. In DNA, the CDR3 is TGTGCCAGTAGTACGCCCCTCCCACTAGCGGACACGTACTACAATGAGCAGTTCTTC.

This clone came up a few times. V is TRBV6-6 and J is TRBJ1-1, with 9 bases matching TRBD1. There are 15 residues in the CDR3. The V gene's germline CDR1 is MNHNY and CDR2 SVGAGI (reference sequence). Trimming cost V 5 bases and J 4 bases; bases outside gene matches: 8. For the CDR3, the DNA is TGTGCCAGCAGTACCCCGGGACAGGGATTCACTGAAGCTTTCTTT. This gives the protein CASSTPGQGFTEAFF.

CDR3 region: CASSPGRGLAGGGTDTQYF. In DNA, the CDR3 is TGCGCCAGCAGCCCAGGTAGGGGACTAGCGGGAGGCGGCACAGATACGCAGTATTTT. J is TRBJ2-3 and V is TRBV5-1; 15 positions agree with TRBD2. The germline V gene has CDR1 SGHRS and CDR2 YFSETQ. CDR3 length: 19 amino acids. The junction had 10 bases not matched to a gene; V was cut back by 4 bases and J by 1 base.

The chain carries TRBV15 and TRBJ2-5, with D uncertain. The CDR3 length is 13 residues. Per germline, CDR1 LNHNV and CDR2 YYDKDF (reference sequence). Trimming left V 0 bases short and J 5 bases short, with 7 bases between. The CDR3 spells CATSRERPETQYF. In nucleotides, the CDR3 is TGTGCCACCAGCAGAGAACGCCCCGAGACCCAGTACTTC. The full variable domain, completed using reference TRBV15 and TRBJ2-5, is DAMVIQNPRYQVTQFGKPVTLSCSQTLNHNVMYWYQQKSSQAPKLLFHYYDKDFNNEADTPDNFQSRRPNTSFCFLDIRSPGLGDTAMYLCATSRERPETQYFGPGTRLLVL.

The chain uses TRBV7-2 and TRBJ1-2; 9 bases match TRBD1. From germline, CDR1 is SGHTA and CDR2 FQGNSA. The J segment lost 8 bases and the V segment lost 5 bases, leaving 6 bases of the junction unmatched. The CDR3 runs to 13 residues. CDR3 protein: CASSVQGAGGYTF. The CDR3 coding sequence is TGTGCCAGCAGCGTACAGGGGGCGGGAGGCTACACCTTC.

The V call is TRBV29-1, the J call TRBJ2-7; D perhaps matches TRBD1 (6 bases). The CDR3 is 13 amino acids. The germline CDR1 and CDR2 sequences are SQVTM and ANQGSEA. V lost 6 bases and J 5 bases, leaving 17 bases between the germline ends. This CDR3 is CSVAKQGWDEQYF. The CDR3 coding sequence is TGCAGCGTCGCCAAACAGGGTTGGGACGAGCAGTACTTC.